This paragraph covers one T cell receptor (beta chain) sequence. Its antigen is undetermined. This entry comes from a study of human T cells and chemical hapten exposure. Study information: Patch tests applied 0.01% DPC to the upper back and were scored after 6 days. Per-sample TCR yields varied mainly from small pooled library volume differences. Study-level findings and limits: Among expanded TCRs, significantly more large CDR3 similarity clusters formed than among controls.

TCRdb re-called the RACE reads with MiXCR, one entry per CDR3 protein. Here the sample spans some 110,000 distinct CDR3 sequences, approximately 10% being singletons. The time point is: patch test 3, about 24 weeks after DPC sensitization. Specified treatment: therapeutic diphenylcyclopropenone sensitization with weekly scalp DPC. Germline V gene sequence: CDR1 LNHDA, CDR2 SQIVND (reference sequence). CDR3 length equals 13 residues. Losses at the gene ends were 9 bases for V and 6 bases for J; bases not matched to a gene: 9. The clonotype originates from a woman aged 45-65 years with alopecia areata. Some clones in this sample may be carry-over from other donors' samples. The chain couples TRBV19 to TRBJ2-7, with 9 bases identical to TRBD2. Sequencing used whole blood, obtained in connection with sensitization to the hapten diphenylcyclopropenone (DPC). The CDR3 DNA follows: TGTGCCAGCGGGGCGGGGGGGCCGGCCGAGCAGTACTTC. The encoded protein is CASGAGGPAEQYF.